The clone carrying this TCR beta chain was detected only a few times. Antigen specificity is unknown. This record comes from a study of early T cells in non-severe SARS-CoV-2 infection. Broader study findings: Private and CD4 specificities were missed by VDJdb matching, skewed to anti-spike CD8.

Individually, cDNA molecules had unique molecular identifiers attached to them. MiXCR was run by TCRdb on the 5' RACE reads, yielding one entry per CDR3 protein. The sample holds around 52,000 distinct CDR3 sequences; roughly 12% are singletons and the top ten take approximately 10%. This clonotype was obtained from an adult who was a healthcare worker with PCR-confirmed SARS-CoV-2 infection or an uninfected control (not recorded which). Sample: whole blood.

The CDR3 DNA reads TGTGCCAGCAGCCCTCAGGGGGCCGACAATGAGCAGTTCTTC. It is translated as CASSPQGADNEQFF. The chain uses TRBV7-8 and TRBJ2-1, with 8 positions matching TRBD1. CDR1 is SGHVS and CDR2 is FQNEAQ in the germline V gene. The CDR3 loop spans 14 amino acids. V dropped 5 bases and J dropped 5; count of bases not matched to a gene: 5.